This is a list of T cell receptor beta chains from one sample in a study of T cells in Graves' hyperthyroidism and ophthalmopathy. TCRdb analysed the multiplex PCR reads with MiXCR anew, one entry per CDR3 protein. The sample holds over 300,000 distinct CDR3 sequences, over 11% seen once. Input material: blood. The receptors stem from an older woman with Graves' hyperthyroidism. CDR3s include the opening cysteine and the closing phenylalanine or tryptophan. D genes are given only for firm matches. Where a row states a size, it is once, few, many or the class of an expanded clone; other rows omit it.

abundance	d_gene	j_gene	v_gene	CDR3nt	CDR3aa
many	.	TRBJ2-7	TRBV28	TGTGCCAGCTCCCCTGGTAGTCACGCCTACGAGCAGTACTTC	CASSPGSHAYEQYF
many	TRBD1	TRBJ2-7	TRBV18	TGTGCCAGCTCCCTACAGGACAGGGTGCCCTACGAGCAGTACTTC	CASSLQDRVPYEQYF
many	.	TRBJ1-4	TRBV4-1	TGCGCCAGCAGCCAGGCGAGGCGGGTCACTAATGAAAAACTGTTTTTT	CASSQARRVTNEKLFF
.	.	TRBJ2-2	TRBV11-2	TGTGCCAGCAGCTCCCGTGGGTTTGGAGACACCGGGGAGCTGTTTTTT	CASSSRGFGDTGELFF
.	.	TRBJ1-1	TRBV7-9	TGTGCCAGCAGCAGATTACGGGGCACTGAAGCTTTCTTT	CASSRLRGTEAFF
many	.	TRBJ1-1	TRBV5-6	TGTGCCAGCAGCCGGGGTTACAGAGGCACTGAAGCTTTCTTT	CASSRGYRGTEAFF
many	.	TRBJ2-1	TRBV12-3/TRBV12-4	TGTGCCAGCAGTTCCGGGTGGAATGAGCAGTTCTTC	CASSSGWNEQFF
many	TRBD1	TRBJ2-7	TRBV5-4	TGTGCCAGCAGGATAGACAGGGGGGAGTCCTACGAGCAGTACTTC	CASRIDRGESYEQYF
many	TRBD2	TRBJ2-7	TRBV29-1	TGCAGCGTTGGACTAGCGGGAAACGAGCAGTACTTC	CSVGLAGNEQYF
many	TRBD2	TRBJ2-5	TRBV12-3/TRBV12-4	TGTGCCAGCAGTTCGGGGGGTCAAACCCAGTACTTC	CASSSGGQTQYF
once	TRBD1	TRBJ1-2	TRBV11-3	TGTGCCAGCAGCTCAAATGCCGGGACAGGGGGCTACGGCTATGGCTACACCTTC	CASSSNAGTGGYGYGYTF
many	TRBD1	TRBJ1-2	TRBV7-9	TGTGCCAGCAGCGGGAACAGGGGCTATGGCTACACCTTC	CASSGNRGYGYTF
few	.	TRBJ2-7	TRBV3-1	TGTGCCAGCAGCGGGAGCAGGAACTACCCTATGTACGAGCAGTACTTC	CASSGSRNYPMYEQYF
.	.	TRBJ2-5	TRBV6-1	TGTGCCAGCTCAACAGTGCCGCAAGAGACCCAGTACTTC	CASSTVPQETQYF
many	.	TRBJ1-5	TRBV12-3/TRBV12-4	TGTGCCAGCAGTTCCATCAACCCGGGGCAGCCCCAGCATTTT	CASSSINPGQPQHF
many	TRBD2	TRBJ2-1	TRBV30	TGTGCCTGGAGTGACGGACTAGCAAATGAGCAGTTCTTC	CAWSDGLANEQFF
many	.	TRBJ2-3	TRBV5-1	TGCGCCAGCAGCATCCGGGACAACACAGATACGCAGTATTTT	CASSIRDNTDTQYF
few	TRBD2	TRBJ2-1	TRBV7-3	TGTGCCAGCAGATTAAGACTAGCGGGTAACAATGAGCAGTTCTTC	CASRLRLAGNNEQFF
many	TRBD2	TRBJ2-7	TRBV20-1	TGCAGTGCTTCCAGCGGGAGCGACGAGCAGTACTTC	CSASSGSDEQYF
.	.	TRBJ2-2	TRBV6-2/TRBV6-3	TGTGCCAGCAGTGCTGGGGTTACCGGGGAGCTGTTTTTT	CASSAGVTGELFF
.	.	TRBJ1-6	TRBV6-1	TGTGCCAGCAGTCTCACCCCTACACGGGCTTGGGATTCACCCCTCCACTTT	CASSLTPTRAWDSPLHF
many	.	TRBJ2-7	TRBV24-1	TGTGCCACCAGTGAGGGGAATACAGACGAGCAGTACTTC	CATSEGNTDEQYF
many	.	TRBJ2-7	TRBV7-9	TGTGCCATCCGGGGGGCAGGGGGCTACGAGCAGTACTTC	CAIRGAGGYEQYF
few	TRBD1	TRBJ2-1	TRBV19	TGTGCCAGTAGTTTGGACAGGGGGTATTGGGGGCAGTTCTTC	CASSLDRGYWGQFF
many	.	TRBJ2-3	TRBV7-3	TGTGCCAGCAGCGAACCAAGCACAGATACGCAGTATTTT	CASSEPSTDTQYF
.	.	TRBJ1-1	TRBV11-3	TGTGCCAGCAGCCCAAGGGTATCTCCGGACACTGAAGCTTTCTTT	CASSPRVSPDTEAFF
.	.	TRBJ2-1	TRBV2	TGTGCCAGCAGGGACATACGCTACAATGAGCAGTTCTTC	CASRDIRYNEQFF
.	.	TRBJ2-1	TRBV7-8	TGTGCCAGCAGCTTAATGGGCAGGAGCCTCTACAATGAGCAGTTCTTC	CASSLMGRSLYNEQFF
many	TRBD1	TRBJ1-2	TRBV20-1	TGCAGTGCTAGAGATGTTGAAGGGGGCGCGGGGTATGGCTACACCTTC	CSARDVEGGAGYGYTF
.	.	TRBJ1-6	TRBV7-2	TGTGCCAGCAGCTTATGGGGGACGACCGAACCCCTCCACTTT	CASSLWGTTEPLHF
many	.	TRBJ2-5	TRBV2	TGTGCCAGCAGTGAGACGGGTGGGGCGCCCCAGTACTTC	CASSETGGAPQYF
many	.	TRBJ1-5	TRBV2	TGTGCCAGCAGTGCTATGACAGGCAATCAGCCCCAGCATTTT	CASSAMTGNQPQHF
many	.	TRBJ2-2	TRBV18	TGTGCCAGCTCACCACGGACGGGGGAGGCCGGCGGGGAGCTGTTTTTT	CASSPRTGEAGGELFF
.	.	TRBJ1-4	TRBV19	TGTGCCAGTAGTATTCAAGGACTTAATGAAAAACTGTTTTTT	CASSIQGLNEKLFF
many	TRBD1	TRBJ2-7	TRBV19	TGTGCCAGTAGTCAACCCGGACAGGGGGCCTACGAGCAGTACTTC	CASSQPGQGAYEQYF
few	.	TRBJ1-1	TRBV4-1	TGCGCCAGCAGCCAAGATCAACTGGCCGTGACTGAAGCTTTCTTT	CASSQDQLAVTEAFF
.	.	TRBJ2-7	TRBV20-1	TGCAGTGCTAGAGATCGGAGAGGATGGTGGGGTCGGCACGAGCAGTACTTC	CSARDRRGWWGRHEQYF
.	.	TRBJ1-1	TRBV2	TGTGCCAGCAGTGGGGGAGGGGATGAAGCTTTCTTT	CASSGGGDEAFF
many	.	TRBJ2-7	TRBV11-2	TGTGCCAGCAGCTTAGAATCTTACGGCGAGCAGTACTTC	CASSLESYGEQYF